Following are 18 T cell receptor beta chains from one sample sequenced in a study of blood T cell repertoires in COVID-19. Data came from immunoSEQ multiplex PCR; TCRdb stores just in-frame clones and leaves some out. The repertoire holds 250,000 to 350,000 clones, with around 87% as singletons. The sequenced sample consisted of peripheral blood. These receptor sequences come from a woman between 45 and 65 years old who had recovered from COVID-19.

The chain is built from TRBV30 and TRBJ1-3; 7 positions agree with TRBD1. The V and J ends lost 6 bases and 0 bases, in that order; junction bases with no gene match: 2. CDR3 length equals 13 residues. Per the germline V gene, CDR1 is GTSNPN and CDR2 is SVGIG (reference sequence). The CDR3 bases are TGTGCCTGCGACAGGGTCTCTGGAAACACCATATATTTT. Translating it yields CACDRVSGNTIYF.

The CDR3 sequence: CASSPQMAEKLFF. For the CDR3, the DNA is TGTGCCAGCAGCCCCCAGATGGCCGAAAAACTGTTTTTT. The V gene is TRBV12-3 or TRBV12-4, the J gene TRBJ1-4, with D hard to call. V gave up 6 bases and J gave up 8 bases, with 13 bases separating them. The CDR3 extends over 13 amino acids.

This chain joins TRBV7-2 and TRBJ2-7; TRBD1 matches 12 bases. Trimming removed 5 bases from V and 4 bases from J; junction bases left unmatched: 6. CDR1 and CDR2 (germline): SGHTA, FQGNSA. This CDR3 region has 15 residues. CDR3 nucleotides: TGTGCCAGCAGCGAGGGGACAGGGGGCCAATACGAGCAGTACTTC. Protein product: CASSEGTGGQYEQYF.

The chain links TRBV27 to TRBJ2-3; D ambiguous. The CDR3 is 14 residues long. Germline V gene sequence: CDR1 MNHEY, CDR2 SMNVEV (reference sequence). V gave up 3 bases and J gave up 2 bases, with 9 bases separating them. The CDR3 is CASSLPPDTDTQYF. DNA of the CDR3: TGTGCCAGCAGTTTGCCCCCAGACACAGATACGCAGTATTTT.

The CDR3 protein is CAWNRRTGELFF. The CDR3 DNA follows: TGTGCCTGGAATAGGAGGACCGGGGAGCTGTTTTTT. The rearrangement links TRBV30 to TRBJ2-2; a possible D gene is TRBD2 (5 bases). This CDR3 contains 12 residues. Germline values: CDR1 GTSNPN, CDR2 SVGIG (reference sequence). The V end was cut by 4 bases, the J end by 5 bases, with 8 bases between.

J is TRBJ2-7 and V is TRBV4-2, with TRBD1 identical over 9 bases. From germline, CDR1 is LGHNA and CDR2 YNFKEQ. V lost 2 bases, J lost 2 bases, and 4 bases stayed unmatched. This CDR3 spans 15 amino acids. The CDR3 here is CASSQSGQGTYEQYF. CDR3 DNA: TGTGCCAGCAGCCAATCGGGACAGGGAACCTACGAGCAGTACTTC.

The chain has TRBV9 and TRBJ1-2; D is perhaps TRBD1 (6 bases). Trimming removed 0 bases from V and 7 bases from J, with 19 bases in between. Germline CDR1 and CDR2: SGDLS and YYNGEE. The CDR3 has 16 amino acids. CDR3 DNA: TGTGCCAGCAGCGTAGGGCCCTCGACAGGCGGTATTGGCTACACCTTC. Translated: CASSVGPSTGGIGYTF.

About this clone itself: Other nucleotide sequences in the sample specify the same CDR3. V is TRBV3-1 (or the pseudogene TRBV3-2) and J is TRBJ1-2, with no clear D. Germline CDR1 reads LGHDT; CDR2 reads YNNKEL (reference sequence). Trimming cost V 1 base and J 4 bases, with 7 bases left between them. CDR3 size: 13 residues. This CDR3 reads CASSQVKSYGYTF. In nucleotides, the CDR3 is TGTGCCAGCAGCCAAGTAAAGAGCTATGGCTACACCTTC.

The chain is built from TRBV7-6 and TRBJ2-2; D may be TRBD1 (6 bases). Germline CDR1 is SGHVS and CDR2 is FNYEAQ. Between the trimmed V and J ends, which lost 5 bases and 3 bases, there was a span of 10 bases. The length of the CDR3 is 14 residues. CDR3 nucleotides: TGTGCCAGCAGCCCGGGACACCACACCGGGGAGCTGTTTTTT. Protein sequence: CASSPGHHTGELFF.

The chain uses TRBV19 and TRBJ1-5; D perhaps matches TRBD1 (6 bases). With 7 bases removed from V and 5 bases from J, the gap between germline ends came to 12 bases. The CDR3 length is 13 residues. CDR1 is LNHDA and CDR2 is SQIVND in the germline V gene (reference sequence). DNA of the CDR3: TGTGCCAGTAACCCAGGGGTGGATCAGCCCCAGCATTTT. This codes for CASNPGVDQPQHF.

The chain has TRBV7-2 and TRBJ2-1, with 12 nucleotides matching TRBD2. V was pared by 5 bases and J by 5 bases, with 4 bases of the junction left unmatched. The CDR3 loop spans 15 amino acids. The germline V gene has CDR1 SGHTA and CDR2 FQGNSA. The CDR3 sequence is CASSRRTSGDNEQFF. As DNA, the CDR3 is TGTGCCAGCAGCAGAAGGACTAGCGGGGACAATGAGCAGTTCTTC.

The V gene is TRBV7-2, the J gene TRBJ2-3; D is possibly TRBD1 (5 bases). The CDR3 consists of 15 residues. Germline V gene sequence: CDR1 SGHTA, CDR2 FQGNSA. V was trimmed by 0 bases and J by 6 bases, leaving 13 bases between them. The CDR3 DNA follows: TGTGCCAGCAGCTTAGCTGCAGGGTTCCCCGATACGCAGTATTTT. Its protein is CASSLAAGFPDTQYF.

The V and J genes are TRBV15 and TRBJ2-2; 10 nucleotides agree with TRBD1. After removal of 2 bases from V and 6 bases from J, the junction contained 6 bases not matched to a gene. The CDR3 has 16 amino acids. CDR1 and CDR2 from the germline V gene are LNHNV and YYDKDF (reference sequence). The DNA of the CDR3 is TGTGCCACCAGCAGAAACCGGGACAGGGGCGCCGGGGAGCTGTTTTTT. This codes for CATSRNRDRGAGELFF.

The chain joins TRBV28 to TRBJ1-2; 7 nucleotides line up with TRBD1. Germline V gene sequence: CDR1 MDHEN, CDR2 SYDVKM. The CDR3 runs to 15 residues. J was trimmed by 6 bases and V by 1 base; bases with no gene match: 8. Here the CDR3 DNA reads TGTGCCAGCAGTTTATCGGGCCGGGACAGTAATGGCTACACCTTC. It yields the protein CASSLSGRDSNGYTF.

With respect to this clone: At one end the junction does not follow the germline gene, possibly because of a read error. The chain uses TRBV6-5 and TRBJ2-7, with 7 positions matching TRBD1. From germline, CDR1 is MNHEY and CDR2 SVGAGI. This CDR3 has 15 residues. CDR3 sequence: CASSYSTGPIPEQYF. DNA for the CDR3: TGTGCCAGCAGCTACTCGACAGGGCCGATTCCCGAGCAGTACTTC.

The chain joins TRBV15 to TRBJ2-1; 12 nucleotides agree with TRBD1. This CDR3 spans 15 amino acids. CDR1 and CDR2 (germline): LNHNV, YYDKDF (reference sequence). V was pared by 3 bases and J by 9 bases, with 6 bases of the junction left unmatched. CDR3 DNA: TGTGCCACCAGCAGTCCGGGACAGGGGGCGGCTGAGCAGTTCTTC. Protein product: CATSSPGQGAAEQFF.

This clone was detected once. V gene TRBV15 combines with J gene TRBJ1-5; perhaps TRBD1 as D (5 bases). Deletions cut 0 bases from V and 4 bases from J, with 13 bases between. Germline-derived CDR1 and CDR2 are LNHNV and YYDKDF (reference sequence). The CDR3 is 16 amino acids. CDR3 DNA: TGTGCCACCAGCAGAGAAGGGTGGGGCAGTAATCAGCCCCAGCATTTT. Residues: CATSREGWGSNQPQHF.

The chain carries TRBV5-5 and TRBJ1-5; 9 bases are shared with TRBD1. The V gene's germline CDR1 is SGHKS and CDR2 YYEKEE (reference sequence). Trimming at V came to 5 bases and at J to 4 bases, leaving 7 bases not matched to a gene. The CDR3 extends over 15 amino acids. The CDR3 DNA reads TGTGCCAGCAGAAGGGGACAGGGCCTAAATCAGCCCCAGCATTTT. Translated, it gives CASRRGQGLNQPQHF. Full variable domain (outside the CDR3, taken from reference TRBV5-5 and TRBJ1-5): DAGVTQSPTHLIKTRGQQVTLRCSPISGHKSVSWYQQVLGQGPQFIFQYYEKEERGRGNFPDRFSARQFPNYSSELNVNALLLGDSALYLCASRRGQGLNQPQHFGDGTRLSIL.